The 24 T cell receptor beta chains below all came from one sample that was sequenced in a study of CD8+CD57+ T cells in acquired aplastic anemia. CDR3 and TCR beta VDJ profiling relied on genomic DNA as the template. MiXCR, run by TCRdb on the reads, gives a single entry per CDR3 protein. The sample lists about 150,000 distinct CDR3 sequences; around half were seen once. Previously, flow cytometry had revealed CD8+CD57+ cell expansion in the patients chosen for sequencing. The sequenced sample was sorted CD4+, CD8+, or CD8+CD57+ T cells (not recorded which) from PBMCs. These receptors came from a human donor with aplastic anemia.

This clonotype was recorded many times. The chain links TRBV20-1 to TRBJ1-5; TRBD1 agrees at 8 bases. This CDR3 has 13 residues. The ends lost 5 bases at V and 7 bases at J; junction bases unmatched: 7. Germline values: CDR1 DFQATT, CDR2 SNEGSKA (reference sequence). This chain's CDR3 is CSASTGEGQPQHF. In DNA form, the CDR3 reads TGCAGTGCTTCGACAGGGGAAGGCCAGCCCCAGCATTTT.

This clonotype has just one count. A single base separates this from a much larger clone, so it may be a read error. The CDR3 spells CASNLGRGSEQFF. CDR3 DNA: TGTGCCAGCAACTTAGGCAGGGGTTCTGAGCAGTTCTTC. The V gene is TRBV13, the J gene TRBJ2-1, with a weak D call TRBD1 (6 bases). Germline V gives CDR1 PRHDT, CDR2 FYEKMQ (reference sequence). CDR3 length: 13 amino acids.

This clonotype was counted only a few times. The chain joins TRBV27 to TRBJ2-7; no definite D call. Germline CDR1 reads MNHEY; CDR2 reads SMNVEV (reference sequence). V was trimmed by 5 bases and J by 4 bases, leaving 18 bases between them. The CDR3 runs to 15 residues. DNA for the CDR3: TGTGCCAGCAGTCCTCAGGATTCGACGAGTTACGAGCAGTACTTC. Translated: CASSPQDSTSYEQYF.

This clonotype appeared many times. The chain employs TRBV11-1 and TRBJ2-5; a weak D match, TRBD1 (5 bases). The CDR3 is made up of 19 amino acids. Trimming cost V 0 bases and J 5 bases, with 25 bases left between them. CDR1 SGHAT and CDR2 FQDESV come from the germline V gene (reference sequence). CDR3 residues: CASSLALRLSTDPEETQYF. CDR3 coding DNA: TGTGCCAGCAGCTTAGCCCTACGACTCTCGACAGATCCTGAGGAGACCCAGTACTTC.

The sample holds many counts of this clonotype. This chain connects TRBV7-9 to TRBJ2-7; no clear D. With 1 base removed from V and 2 bases from J, the gap between germline ends came to 3 bases. Germline CDR1 SEHNR, CDR2 FQNEAQ (reference sequence). This CDR3 contains 12 residues. The CDR3 reads CASSLGAYEQYF. The DNA of the CDR3 is TGTGCCAGCAGCTTAGGCGCCTACGAGCAGTACTTC.

In this sample, this clonotype turned up many times. V is TRBV2 and J is TRBJ2-1; either TRBD1 or TRBD2 may fit D (7 bases each). V lost 3 bases and J lost 5, with 14 bases in between. Germline-derived CDR1 and CDR2 are SNHLY and FYNNEI. This CDR3 has 15 residues. The DNA of the CDR3 is TGTGCCAGCAGTGACCACAGGGGAGGGAACAATGAGCAGTTCTTC. Its translation: CASSDHRGGNNEQFF.

A remark on this clonotype: An end of the junction differs from the germline gene, which may be a read error. This chain joins TRBV6-5 and TRBJ2-5, with TRBD2 as a possible D gene (6 bases). Germline values: CDR1 MNHEY, CDR2 SVGAGI. The CDR3 totals 12 residues. The CDR3 protein is CASSPGGGGISF. The CDR3 DNA follows: TGTGCCAGTAGCCCGGGCGGAGGCGGGATTTCATTC.

This clonotype was recorded many times. The chain uses TRBV9 and TRBJ1-2, with TRBD1 matching 8 bases. With 4 bases clipped from V and 6 bases from J, the junction kept 17 bases outside the gene matches. The CDR3 runs 17 residues. Germline-derived CDR1 and CDR2 are SGDLS and YYNGEE. DNA for the CDR3: TGTGCCAGCAGCCAGACAGGGGCGGAATTGGGTTGGAATGGCTACACCTTC. Its translation is CASSQTGAELGWNGYTF.

The chain combines TRBV19 with TRBJ2-6; D may be TRBD2 (6 bases). Trimming left V 5 bases short and J 4 bases short, with 12 bases between. The germline V gene has CDR1 LNHDA and CDR2 SQIVND (reference sequence). This CDR3 has 15 residues. The CDR3 sequence is CASSGRLGGANVLTF. Written as DNA, the CDR3 is TGTGCCAGTAGTGGACGACTAGGCGGGGCCAACGTCCTGACTTTC.

In its sample, this clonotype was seen a few times. This chain connects TRBV10-2 to TRBJ2-5; perhaps TRBD2 as D (6 bases). This CDR3 has 13 residues. Trimming removed 6 bases at V and 4 bases at J, with 12 bases between. CDR1 is WSHSY and CDR2 is SAAADI in the germline V gene. The chain's CDR3 is CASSRLGGETQYF. The CDR3 bases are TGCGCCAGCAGCCGACTGGGAGGAGAGACCCAGTACTTC.

The chain carries TRBV20-1 and TRBJ1-3, with a weak D call TRBD1 (6 bases). Germline CDR1 is DFQATT and CDR2 is SNEGSKA (reference sequence). Trimming shortened V by 6 bases and J by 3 bases, and 9 bases separated the two germline ends. This CDR3 comprises 12 residues. The CDR3 here is CSAGGDGNTIYF. Written as DNA, the CDR3 is TGCAGTGCAGGGGGGGATGGAAACACCATATATTTT.

The chain couples TRBV19 to TRBJ2-3; D not resolved. CDR3 length: 13 amino acids. Germline loops: CDR1 LNHDA, CDR2 SQIVND (reference sequence). V gave up 3 bases and J gave up 6 bases, with 10 bases separating them. The CDR3 reads CASSMTPRDTQYF. CDR3 nucleotides: TGTGCCAGTAGTATGACACCGCGGGATACGCAGTATTTT. Looking up the rest from reference TRBV19 and TRBJ2-3 gives the full variable domain: DGGITQSPKYLFRKEGQNVTLSCEQNLNHDAMYWYRQDPGQGLRLIYYSQIVNDFQKGDIAEGYSVSREKKESFPLTVTSAQKNPTAFYLCASSMTPRDTQYFGPGTRLTVL.

This clonotype was counted a few times. The V and J genes are TRBV6-1 and TRBJ1-5, with TRBD1 matching over 9 bases. CDR1 and CDR2 (germline): MNHNS, SASEGT. The V segment lost 7 bases and the J segment 2 bases; nucleotides outside the gene matches: 9. The CDR3 totals 16 residues. The CDR3 DNA is TGTGCCAGCACTCGACAGGGGGGAAATGGCAATCAGCCCCAGCATTTT. This encodes CASTRQGGNGNQPQHF.

This clonotype was recorded many times. This chain joins TRBV11-1 and TRBJ2-7; 8 bases map to TRBD1. Losses at the gene ends were 1 base for V and 5 bases for J; bases not matched to a gene: 10. Germline CDR1 and CDR2: SGHAT and FQDESV (reference sequence). This CDR3 is 16 amino acids long. CDR3 sequence reads: CASSLVPGQGSDEQYF. The CDR3 nucleotides are TGTGCCAGCAGCTTAGTCCCCGGACAGGGTAGCGACGAGCAGTACTTC.

The chain carries TRBV5-1 and TRBJ2-7; D ambiguous. Trimming stripped 6 bases from V and 3 bases from J, with 7 bases between. Looked up from germline, CDR1 is SGHRS and CDR2 is YFSETQ. The CDR3 runs 11 residues. The CDR3 sequence: CASKEYYEQYF. DNA for the CDR3: TGCGCCAGCAAAGAATACTACGAGCAGTACTTC.

The gene calls are TRBV10-1 and TRBJ1-2; TRBD1 matches 9 bases. Trimming at V came to 2 bases and at J to 4 bases, leaving 5 bases not matched to a gene. Germline assignment: CDR1 WNHNN and CDR2 SYGVQD (reference sequence). The CDR3 consists of 15 residues. CDR3 coding DNA: TGCGCCAGCAGTGAGCGCCGGACAGGGGCCTATGGCTACACCTTC. Residues: CASSERRTGAYGYTF.

In this sample, this clonotype turned up a few times. Mismatch with germline at one junction end may stem from a read error. This chain links TRBV5-6 with TRBJ2-3; 8 nucleotides match TRBD2. The CDR3 runs 16 residues. The germline V gene has CDR1 SGHDT and CDR2 YYEEEE. This CDR3 reads CASSLASSGGTGTQYF. CDR3 nucleotide sequence: TGTGCCAGCAGCTTGGCCTCCAGCGGGGGAACAGGTACGCAGTATTTT. The variable domain in full, completed from reference TRBV5-6 and TRBJ2-3, reads DAGVTQSPTHLIKTRGQQVTLRCSPKSGHDTVSWYQQALGQGPQFIFQYYEEEERQRGNFPDRFSGHQFPNYSSELNVNALLLGDSALYLCASSLASSGGTGTQYFGPGTRLTVL.

The chain couples TRBV9 to TRBJ1-4; weak D call: TRBD1 (6 bases). The CDR3 runs 13 residues. V was pared by 0 bases and J by 7 bases, with 7 bases between. Germline CDR1 reads SGDLS; CDR2 reads YYNGEE. CDR3 bases: TGTGCCAGCAGCGTAGTAGGGGGTGAAAAACTGTTTTTT. It yields the protein CASSVVGGEKLFF.

The chain links TRBV29-1 to TRBJ1-4; D unresolved. Germline V CDR1 and CDR2: SQVTM, ANQGSEA. The CDR3 covers 14 residues. V shed 4 bases and J shed 2 bases, with 11 bases lying between them. This CDR3 reads CSVAGQSTNEKLFF. CDR3 nucleotide sequence: TGCAGCGTTGCCGGGCAGTCGACTAATGAAAAACTGTTTTTT.

The chain recombines TRBV10-3 with TRBJ1-2; D ambiguous. V was shortened by 1 base and J by 4 bases, with 7 bases between the two germline ends. The V gene's germline CDR1 is ENHRY and CDR2 SYGVKD. The CDR3 runs 13 residues. The CDR3 region is CAISECQTYGYTF. The CDR3 DNA sequence: TGTGCCATCAGTGAGTGTCAGACCTATGGCTACACCTTC.

This clonotype was counted once. The rearrangement links TRBV19 to TRBJ2-6; perhaps D is TRBD1 or TRBD2 (5 bases each). The CDR3 contains 16 residues. The V end was cut by 7 bases, the J end by 2 bases, with 15 bases between. The germline V gene has CDR1 LNHDA and CDR2 SQIVND (reference sequence). CDR3 sequence reads: CASTLRGGPGANVLTF. The CDR3 bases are TGTGCCAGTACGCTCCGGGGCGGCCCTGGGGCCAACGTCCTGACTTTC.

This clonotype has a count of ten or more. The V and J genes are TRBV20-1 and TRBJ2-1; D may be TRBD2 (6 bases). V lost 3 bases and J lost 7, with 19 bases in between. The CDR3 is made up of 15 amino acids. In germline, CDR1 is DFQATT, CDR2 SNEGSKA (reference sequence). The CDR3 bases are TGCAGTGCTAGCCCCCGGGCGGGGCGAGCTAATGAGCAGTTCTTC. Its translation is CSASPRAGRANEQFF.

V usage is TRBV5-6 and J usage is TRBJ1-2, with a tentative D call TRBD1 (5 bases). Trimming left V 4 bases short and J 8 bases short, with 15 bases between. Germline V lookup: CDR1 SGHDT, CDR2 YYEEEE. There are 13 residues in the CDR3. CDR3 in DNA: TGTGCCAGCAGCCCCTGGGGCCTAGTGGGCTACACCTTC. This encodes CASSPWGLVGYTF.

This clonotype was seen only a few times. The chain is built from TRBV2 and TRBJ2-3; 11 positions match TRBD2. Germline CDR1 and CDR2: SNHLY and FYNNEI. CDR3 length equals 15 residues. V lost 4 bases and J lost 0; bases outside the gene matches: 0. The CDR3 coding sequence is TGTGCCAGCAGTGCTAGCGGGAGGAGCACAGATACGCAGTATTTT. It yields the protein CASSASGRSTDTQYF.